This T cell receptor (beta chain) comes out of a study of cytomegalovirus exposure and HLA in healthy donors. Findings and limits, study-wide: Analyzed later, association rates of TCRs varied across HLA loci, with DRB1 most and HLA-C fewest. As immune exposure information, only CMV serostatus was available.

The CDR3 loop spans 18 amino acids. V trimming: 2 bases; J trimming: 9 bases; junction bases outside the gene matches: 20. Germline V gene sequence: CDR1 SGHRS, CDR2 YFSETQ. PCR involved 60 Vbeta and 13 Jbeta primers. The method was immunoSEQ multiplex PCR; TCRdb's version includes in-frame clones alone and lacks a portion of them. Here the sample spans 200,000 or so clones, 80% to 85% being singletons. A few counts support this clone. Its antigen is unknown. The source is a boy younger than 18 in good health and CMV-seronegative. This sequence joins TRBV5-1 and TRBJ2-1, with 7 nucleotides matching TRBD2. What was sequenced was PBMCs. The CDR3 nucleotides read TGCGCCAGCAGCTTCGTGTGGCCAGCGGGGAGCACAGTACCTGAGCAGTTCTTC. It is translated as CASSFVWPAGSTVPEQFF.